The entry below describes one T cell receptor beta chain. The antigen it binds to is not known. No per-base quality is available; no much larger clone lies one base away. The germline V gene sets CDR1 to MGHDK and CDR2 to SYGVNS. V is trimmed back by 5 bases and J by 5 bases, and the junction contains 9 bases that no gene match accounts for. The CDR3 has 15 amino acids, counting the end cysteine and phenylalanine. This entry keeps only the CDR3 DNA: 45 bases, framed from base 1. The library was generated by 5' RACE. Instrument on record: Illumina HiSeq 2500. A second PCR of about 6 to 12 cycles was run with a J-beta primer mix and a sample-barcoded 5' primer. A template-switch 5' adaptor carrying 12 random nucleotides introduced a unique molecular identifier onto each TCR beta cDNA molecule. Each sample yielded at least 3 million CDR3-containing paired-end reads. All of the RNA was converted into first-strand cDNA using the Mint cDNA synthesis kit, with a TRBC-specific oligonucleotide serving as the primer. Following uracil-DNA glycosylase treatment, a first 18-cycle PCR with universal primers M1SS and BC2_uni_R was performed on all cDNA. As for the authors' bioinformatics: For normalization, 1 million high-quality reads were randomly selected from each sample, with every read carrying a distinct molecular identifier. Instead of being binned into consensus sequences, reads with shared molecular identifiers were discarded. MiTCR, set to a Q25 quality threshold and the strictest error-elimination algorithm, was used for CDR3 identification, clonotype clustering and error correction. A nonparametric unseen species model using Euler transformation provided a lower-bound estimate of total TCR beta diversity. TCRdb cleaned the public reads at Q25 with fastp, built clones with MiXCR and kept in-frame beta chains. Duplicate CDR3 protein sequences are folded into a single record with the most common DNA and genes. TCRdb, rather than the study authors, made the V and J calls. This sample has 1.2 million to 1.5 million distinct CDR3 sequences in its table, and approximately 59% of those were observed once. The ten largest make up roughly 6.3% of the sample.

Donors were 40 or so systemically healthy Caucasian individuals from Russia aged roughly 6 to 95 years. Each donor gave ten milliliters of peripheral blood, drawn into EDTA-treated Vacutainer tubes. Ficoll-Paque density-gradient centrifugation was used to isolate PBMCs, with at least 6.5 million obtained per sample. Trizol reagent was used to extract total RNA from the PBMCs, yielding at least 6 micrograms per sample. Naive CD45RAhigh/CD27high T cell percentages were measured by flow cytometry on a PBMC aliquot from every donor. The sample belongs to a study of blood T cells in healthy people across ages (dated by TCRdb to the mid-2010s). As for the study more broadly: In model experiments, template switching captured about one uniquely barcoded TCR beta cDNA molecule for every two T cells. The study measured age-related changes in TCR beta repertoire diversity using deep sequencing normalized with unique cDNA molecular identifiers. The donors were divided into four age groups: young (average around 15 years), middle-aged (over 35), aged (under 70) and long-lived (82). To avoid experimental bias, donors of different ages were distributed randomly across sequencing lanes. Two additional independent replicas of 1 million unique cDNA reads from the same blood draw were analyzed for two donors (one aged 18 to 30 and one aged 80 or older). The paper's findings and limits, for the study overall: The CMV infection status of donors was not known, potentially confounding age-related changes in expanded clonotypes. Observed TCR beta diversity per million T cells fell roughly linearly with age, and a significant reduction was already apparent by age around 36. A strong correlation was found between observed TCR beta diversity and the percentage of naive T cells measured by flow cytometry. Compared with the aged group, the long-lived group had more naive CD4+ T cells, fewer expanded clones and increased TCR diversity, a pattern suggesting age selection. Bulk unsorted PBMC profiling prevented conclusive comparison of naive and antigen-experienced compartments. Estimates of total diversity from one million sequenced T cells were regarded as lower bounds and underestimates.

The receptor was derived from a man aged 18 to 30 in good health. This receptor chain uses TRBV25-1 and TRBJ1-1; TRBD1 agrees with 9 junctional bases. The sample taken for sequencing was blood. The encoded CDR3 is CASSPPGTGRTEAFF. The base sequence is TGTGCCAGCAGTCCCCCCGGGACAGGGCGAACTGAAGCTTTCTTT.